A selection of T cell receptor beta chains follows, all from one sample in a study of T cell responses to AZD1222 COVID-19 vaccine. TCRdb keeps only in-frame clones here, not all; method: immunoSEQ multiplex PCR. The data show roughly 53,000 clones, 84% seen once. The specimen comprised peripheral blood, sampled on day 0 of AZD1222 vaccination. These receptors all stem from an adult in good health. Each CDR3 is given with its conserved first and last residue. The D gene is left open where the match is weak. Clone size is not always given. Where it is, it says once, few, many or a class for expanded clones.

cdr3_aa cdr3_nt d_call clone_size j_call v_call
CASSPTPGQGTDTQYF TGTGCCAGCTCACCGACTCCGGGACAGGGGACAGATACGCAGTATTTT TRBD1 . TRBJ2-3 TRBV18
CASRLIDRGQTQYF TGTGCCAGCAGACTTATAGACAGGGGGCAGACGCAGTATTTT . . TRBJ2-3 TRBV21-1
CASSEWGQGQETQYF TGTGCCAGCAGTGAATGGGGACAGGGCCAAGAGACCCAGTACTTC TRBD1 . TRBJ2-5 TRBV6-1
CSVVTGPGGEAFF TGCAGCGTGGTCACGGGGCCTGGGGGTGAAGCTTTCTTT . . TRBJ1-1 TRBV29-1
CASSFRDGGYEQYF TGCGCCAGCAGCTTCCGGGACGGGGGATACGAGCAGTACTTC . few TRBJ2-7 TRBV5-1
CATSRDTREDEQYF TGTGCCACCAGCAGAGATACCAGGGAAGACGAGCAGTACTTC . . TRBJ2-7 TRBV15
CASSLPARADQETQYF TGCGCCAGCAGCTTACCCGCCCGGGCAGACCAAGAGACCCAGTACTTC . once TRBJ2-5 TRBV5-1
CASSLANLAVSSYNEQFF TGTGCCAGCAGCTTGGCCAACCTAGCGGTTAGCTCCTACAATGAGCAGTTCTTC TRBD2 . TRBJ2-1 TRBV5-8
CASSSQGYEQYF TGCGCCAGCAGCAGCCAGGGATACGAGCAGTACTTC . . TRBJ2-7 TRBV5-1
CASSPSGGETGELFF TGTGCCAGTTCCCCTAGCGGAGGGGAGACCGGGGAGCTGTTTTTT TRBD2 few TRBJ2-2 TRBV19
CASRSTGAESYEQYF TGTGCCAGCAGATCCACAGGGGCAGAGTCCTACGAGCAGTACTTC TRBD1 . TRBJ2-7 TRBV27
CASSLETGFTYEQYF TGCGCCAGCAGCCTCGAGACAGGGTTTACCTACGAGCAGTACTTC TRBD1 . TRBJ2-7 TRBV4-3
CASSQEGESSRYTDTQYF TGTGCCAGCAGCCAAGAAGGCGAGTCTAGCAGATACACAGATACGCAGTATTTT . once TRBJ2-3 TRBV3-1/TRBV3-2
CASSVISEGNTEAFF TGTGCCAGCAGCGTTATCTCCGAAGGAAACACTGAAGCTTTCTTT . medium-sized TRBJ1-1 TRBV9
CATVPGLAGEGYNEQFF TGTGCCACCGTCCCGGGACTAGCGGGAGAGGGCTACAATGAGCAGTTCTTC TRBD2 . TRBJ2-1 TRBV6-7
CASSRATGETQYF TGCGCCAGCAGCCGCGCTACTGGCGAGACCCAGTACTTC . few TRBJ2-5 TRBV4-1
CASSQDFLAGGVRTQYF TGCGCCAGCAGTCAAGATTTCCTAGCGGGCGGGGTCCGGACCCAGTACTTC TRBD2 few TRBJ2-5 TRBV4-1
CALDGDSGNTIYF TGTGCCTTGGACGGCGACTCTGGAAACACCATATATTTT . . TRBJ1-3 TRBV30
CATSDLLPDGRSSYNEQFF TGTGCCACCAGTGATTTACTTCCGGACGGAAGGAGCTCCTACAATGAGCAGTTCTTC . once TRBJ2-1 TRBV24-1
CASRVTGHETQYF TGTGCCAGCAGGGTGACAGGGCACGAGACCCAGTACTTC TRBD1 . TRBJ2-5 TRBV19
CASSLTSGRDEQFF TGCGCCAGCAGCTTGACTAGCGGGAGAGATGAGCAGTTCTTC TRBD2 . TRBJ2-1 TRBV5-1
CASSLSSGVYNEQFF TGTGCCAGCAGCTTAAGTAGCGGGGTTTACAATGAGCAGTTCTTC TRBD2 . TRBJ2-1 TRBV11-3
CATSDRRLAETQYF TGTGCCACCAGTGACCGGAGACTAGCGGAGACCCAGTACTTC TRBD2 . TRBJ2-5 TRBV24-1
CASSPPVIRNYEQYF TGTGCCAGCTCACCACCGGTGATCCGCAACTACGAGCAGTACTTC . . TRBJ2-7 TRBV18
CASSESPSGTQYF TGTGCCAGCAGTGAATCCCCGTCCGGGACCCAGTACTTC . . TRBJ2-5 TRBV25-1
CASKHRPTESYEQYF TGTGCCAGCAAACACCGCCCGACAGAGTCCTACGAGCAGTACTTC . . TRBJ2-7 TRBV6-5
CASSFRTGGAYNQPQHF TGTGCCAGCAGCTTCCGGACAGGGGGCGCATACAATCAGCCCCAGCATTTT TRBD1 once TRBJ1-5 TRBV5-8
CASSLALGGYTF TGTGCCAGCAGTTTGGCTTTGGGTGGCTACACCTTC . . TRBJ1-2 TRBV28